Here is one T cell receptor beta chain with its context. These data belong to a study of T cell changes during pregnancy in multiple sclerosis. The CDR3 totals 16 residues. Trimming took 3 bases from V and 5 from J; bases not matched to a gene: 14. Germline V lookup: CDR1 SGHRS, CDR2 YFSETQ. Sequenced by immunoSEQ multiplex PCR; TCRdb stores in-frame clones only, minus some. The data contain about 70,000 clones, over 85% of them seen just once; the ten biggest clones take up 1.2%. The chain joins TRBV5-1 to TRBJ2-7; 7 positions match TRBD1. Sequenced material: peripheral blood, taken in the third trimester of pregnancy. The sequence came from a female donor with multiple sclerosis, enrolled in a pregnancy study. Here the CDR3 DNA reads TGCGCCAGCAGCTCCCCATCCGGGACAGCGACCAACGAGCAGTACTTC. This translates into CASSSPSGTATNEQYF.